The entry that follows covers one T cell receptor (beta chain) sequence. V gave up 6 bases and J gave up 5 bases, with 14 bases separating them. Germline values: CDR1 MNHEY, CDR2 SMNVEV (reference sequence). The CDR3 has 13 amino acids. In the original analysis: Nucleated cell number was recorded as an estimate derived from reference gene primer amplification. The assay was immunoSEQ multiplex PCR, and TCRdb's table has in-frame clones only and misses some. V, J and clone size derive from that table, while D and trimming were established from the DNA sequence. In the table there are 300,000 to 450,000 clones, more than 80% of which are singletons. This sample is part of a study of blood T cell repertoires in COVID-19. Study overall: Sources were T cells, B-cell-depleted T cells, or PBMCs; the material itself was cDNA or gDNA.

V and J are TRBV27 and TRBJ2-7, with a weak D call TRBD1 (6 bases). This sequence was found in a woman aged 25 to 39 with COVID-19, enrolled during active disease. Sequenced: peripheral blood. The CDR3 region is CASSQNRENEQYV. As DNA, the CDR3 is TGTGCCAGCAGCCAAAACAGGGAGAACGAGCAGTACGTC.